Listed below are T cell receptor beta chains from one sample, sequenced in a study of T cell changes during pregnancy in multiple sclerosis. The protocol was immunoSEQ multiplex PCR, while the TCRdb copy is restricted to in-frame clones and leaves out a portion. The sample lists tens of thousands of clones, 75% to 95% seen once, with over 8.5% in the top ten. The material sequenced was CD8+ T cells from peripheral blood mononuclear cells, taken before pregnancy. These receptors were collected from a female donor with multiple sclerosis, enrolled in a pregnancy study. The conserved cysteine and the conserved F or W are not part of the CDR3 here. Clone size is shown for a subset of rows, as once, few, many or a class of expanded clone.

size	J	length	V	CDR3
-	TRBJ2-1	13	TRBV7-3	ASSLWPGEGNEQF
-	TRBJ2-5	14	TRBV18	ASSPGLGGRMKTQY
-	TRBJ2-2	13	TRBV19	ASSPVQGNTGELF
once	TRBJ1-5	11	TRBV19	ASIAWAGQPQH
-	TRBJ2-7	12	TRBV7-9	ASSPDTAIDEQY
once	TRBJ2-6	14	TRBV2	ASSETSGTGANVLT
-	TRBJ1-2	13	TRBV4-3	ASSQDPDITYGYT
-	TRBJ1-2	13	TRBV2	ASTAGGSIYYGYT
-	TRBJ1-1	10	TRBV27	ASRKGHTEAF
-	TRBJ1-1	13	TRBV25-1	ASSELKGANTEAF
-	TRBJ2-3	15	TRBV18	ASATSGLAGATDTQY
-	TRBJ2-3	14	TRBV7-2	ASSPGLAGGMDTQY
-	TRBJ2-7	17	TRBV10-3	AISGATSGEAPESYEQY
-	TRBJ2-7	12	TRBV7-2	ASSLTVLGDEQY
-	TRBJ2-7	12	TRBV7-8	ASSSSGQTYEQY
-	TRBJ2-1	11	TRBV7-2	ASSFGLDNEQF
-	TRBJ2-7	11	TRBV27	ASSLLTTYEQY
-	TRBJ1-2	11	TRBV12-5	ASGEREPDGYT
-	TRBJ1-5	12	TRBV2	ASEQGSRNQPQH
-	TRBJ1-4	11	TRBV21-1	ASSPEEYLRLF
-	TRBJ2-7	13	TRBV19	ASSMGTSRSYEQY
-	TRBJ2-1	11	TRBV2	ASLYRGGNEQF
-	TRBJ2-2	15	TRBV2	ASSEKPAGGYFGELF
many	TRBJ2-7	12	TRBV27	ASSFLPGGGEQY
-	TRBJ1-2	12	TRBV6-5	ASTHWEGRFGYT
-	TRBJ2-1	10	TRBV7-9	ASSPAGGEQF
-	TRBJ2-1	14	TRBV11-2	ASSWGGRGAYNEQF
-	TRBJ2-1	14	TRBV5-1	ASSLTVGSLFDEQF
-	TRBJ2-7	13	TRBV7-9	ASRSFGLPSYEQY
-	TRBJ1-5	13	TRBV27	ASSFKGNLNQPQH
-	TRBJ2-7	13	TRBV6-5	ASSYRDSAPYEQY
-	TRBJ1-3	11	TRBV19	ATSRDRGTEWD
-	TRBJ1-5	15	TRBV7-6	ASSLARQVLRKMPQH
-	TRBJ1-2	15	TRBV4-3	ASSHGIRAPGDYGYT
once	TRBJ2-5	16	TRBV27	ASSLLDRGGIMQETQY
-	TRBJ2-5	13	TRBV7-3	ASSPLAASQETQY
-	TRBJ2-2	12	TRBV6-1	ASSSPGATGELF
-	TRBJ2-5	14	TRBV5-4	ASSGTDRGDQETQY
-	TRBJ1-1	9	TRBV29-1	SAQGNTEAF
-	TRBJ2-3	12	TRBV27	ASSLSGGAHTQY
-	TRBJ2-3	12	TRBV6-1	ASGTGLGTDTQY
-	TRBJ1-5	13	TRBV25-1	ASSGGQGSYLPQH
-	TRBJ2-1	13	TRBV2	ASSEGEGPYNEQF
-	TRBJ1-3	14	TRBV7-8	ASSSHPWGEGNTIY
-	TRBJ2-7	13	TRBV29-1	SVSGGGRSSYEQY
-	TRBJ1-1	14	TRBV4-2	ASSQGAGILNTEAF
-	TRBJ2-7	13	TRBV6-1	ASSVTGGYRYEQY
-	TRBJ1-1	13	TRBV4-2	ASSQEEGIGTEAF
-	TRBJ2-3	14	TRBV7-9	ASSLSTAVDTDTQY
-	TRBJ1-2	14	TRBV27	ASSLGPPGVTYGYT
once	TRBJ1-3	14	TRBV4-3	ASSQKTGTTGNTIY